Below are 14 T cell receptor beta chains sequenced from a single sample in a study of blood T cell repertoires in COVID-19. Sequencing was performed with immunoSEQ multiplex PCR; in TCRdb, only in-frame clones are kept and a portion is missing. The sample has 250,000 to 300,000 clones, roughly 90% seen once. The specimen sequenced was PBMCs or T cells enriched from blood (not recorded which). The receptors were sampled from a woman aged 25-40 years who had recovered from COVID-19.

The gene calls are TRBV3-1 (or the pseudogene TRBV3-2) and TRBJ1-4; the D gene is possibly TRBD1 (5 bases). Trimming shortened V by 3 bases and J by 12 bases, and 17 bases separated the two germline ends. The CDR3 runs 14 residues. CDR1 and CDR2 from the germline V gene are LGHDT and YNNKEL (reference sequence). The DNA of the CDR3 is TGTGCCAGCAGCCATCCAGGGAAGAGAATGGAACTGTTTTTT. Its translation: CASSHPGKRMELFF.

This clone was seen a single time. The chain uses TRBV29-1 and TRBJ2-5, with 8 bases matching TRBD2. The CDR3 is made up of 16 amino acids. Per the germline V gene, CDR1 is SQVTM and CDR2 is ANQGSEA. The J segment lost 3 bases and the V segment lost 3 bases, leaving 12 bases of the junction unmatched. The chain's CDR3 is CSVDPGPGLDKETQYF. CDR3 nucleotides: TGCAGCGTTGACCCCGGGCCGGGACTAGATAAAGAGACCCAGTACTTC.

V gene TRBV6-6 combines with J gene TRBJ2-7; 7 bases fit TRBD2. J gave up 6 bases and V 7 bases, and 12 bases lay outside the gene matches. The CDR3 consists of 14 residues. Germline lookup yields CDR1 MNHNY and CDR2 SVGAGI (reference sequence). In nucleotides, the CDR3 is TGTGCCAGCACCTTCGGCGGGAGCCCTCTCGAGCAGTACTTC. Protein sequence: CASTFGGSPLEQYF.

The genes are TRBV7-2 and TRBJ2-5, with 12 bases aligning to TRBD2. CDR1 is SGHTA and CDR2 is FQGNSA in the germline V gene. The CDR3 loop spans 19 amino acids. V dropped 2 bases and J dropped 1; count of bases not matched to a gene: 11. For the CDR3, the DNA is TGTGCCAGCAGCTTAAGGGGGAACCGGACTAGCGGGACCCAAGAGACCCAGTACTTC. Residues: CASSLRGNRTSGTQETQYF.

The chain joins TRBV7-2 to TRBJ1-4; D perhaps matches TRBD1 (6 bases). Trimming stripped 2 bases from V and 10 bases from J, with 14 bases between. This CDR3 has 14 residues. Germline V gene lookup returns CDR1 SGHTA and CDR2 FQGNSA. CDR3 sequence (DNA): TGTGCCAGCAGCTTAAACACAGGGAGTAGAAAACTGTTTTTT. Translation: CASSLNTGSRKLFF.

In the case of this clone: The sample holds other DNA sequences that translate to the same CDR3. The chain recombines TRBV7-9 with TRBJ1-1; D gene unclear. The germline gives CDR1 SEHNR, CDR2 FQNEAQ (reference sequence). V was clipped by 5 bases and J by 5 bases, with 9 bases between them. CDR3 size: 12 residues. CDR3 in DNA: TGTGCCAGCAGCCTCAGTGGTACTGAAGCTTTCTTT. It is translated as CASSLSGTEAFF.

The chain carries TRBV4-3 and TRBJ2-1, with D unclear. Trimming stripped 2 bases from V and 0 bases from J, with 2 bases between. The CDR3 loop spans 13 amino acids. Germline CDR1 is LGHNA and CDR2 is YSLEER. In DNA form, the CDR3 reads TGCGCCAGCAGCCAATACTCCTACAATGAGCAGTTCTTC. Protein product: CASSQYSYNEQFF.

The chain recombines TRBV18 with TRBJ2-7; 10 positions match TRBD2. CDR1 is KGHSH, CDR2 LQKENI, per germline. CDR3 length equals 15 residues. The ends lost 3 bases at V and 2 bases at J; junction bases unmatched: 4. The CDR3 nucleotides are TGTGCCAGCTCACCCGGGACTAGCGTAACCTACGAGCAGTACTTC. It encodes CASSPGTSVTYEQYF.

The V and J genes are TRBV24-1 and TRBJ2-1; D might be TRBD2 (6 bases). V dropped 1 base and J dropped 8 bases, with 11 bases sitting between them. The germline CDR1 and CDR2 sequences are KGHDR and SFDVKD. The CDR3 runs 14 residues. The CDR3 sequence is CATSDLGTADEQFF. CDR3 coding DNA: TGTGCCACCAGTGATTTAGGGACTGCGGATGAGCAGTTCTTC.

The chain's CDR3 is CASTLAETQYF. CDR3 in DNA: TGCGCCAGCACGTTAGCAGAGACCCAGTACTTC. V gene TRBV10-2 combines with J gene TRBJ2-5; D is unclear. Germline V lookup: CDR1 WSHSY, CDR2 SAAADI. Trimming removed 7 bases from V and 4 bases from J, with 7 bases in between. The CDR3 has 11 residues.

The CDR3 nucleotides are TGTGCCAGAAGCGAACTAACTAGGAGCCAACATCCAATCGGTGGCGGGGAGCTGTTTTTT. Protein sequence: CARSELTRSQHPIGGGELFF. The chain carries TRBV7-5 and TRBJ2-2; TRBD2 is the table's D call, not checked against the DNA. TRBV7-5 counts as a pseudogene. This CDR3 spans 20 amino acids.

This chain uses TRBV28 with TRBJ2-2; 14 nucleotides align to TRBD2. The CDR3 sequence is 17 residues long. Germline values: CDR1 MDHEN, CDR2 SYDVKM. V trimming: 4 bases; J trimming: 9 bases; junction bases outside the gene matches: 10. This CDR3 is CASSSTGTSGSLWELFF. In DNA, the CDR3 is TGTGCCAGCAGTTCCACCGGGACTAGCGGGAGTCTCTGGGAGCTGTTTTTT.

This chain uses TRBV18 with TRBJ2-6, with D perhaps TRBD1 (6 bases). CDR3 length: 18 residues. V was pared by 2 bases and J by 1 base, with 15 bases between. Per the germline V gene, CDR1 is KGHSH and CDR2 is LQKENI. Here the CDR3 reads CASSPDQGIVSGANVLTF. CDR3 DNA sequence: TGTGCCAGCTCACCAGACCAGGGGATTGTGTCTGGGGCCAACGTCCTGACTTTC.

V gene TRBV6-2 or TRBV6-3 combines with J gene TRBJ2-1; D possibly corresponds to TRBD2 (6 bases). The CDR3 contains 16 residues. V was shortened by 2 bases and J by 5 bases, with 16 bases between the two germline ends. Germline V gives CDR1 MNHEY, CDR2 SVGEGT. CDR3 DNA sequence: TGTGCCAGCAGTTACGGGGACTTCGGGGCACACAATGAGCAGTTCTTC. Protein product: CASSYGDFGAHNEQFF.